The source of this T cell receptor beta chain is a study of blood T cell repertoires in COVID-19. The wider study: Acute and convalescent COVID-19 specimens originated in the United States, Italy and Spain.

Cohort 3 recovered donors had two negative PCRs, clearance, or symptom resolution. In the authors' workflow: Estimation of nucleated cell counts was performed using reference gene primer amplification. The table came from immunoSEQ multiplex PCR; TCRdb's copy has only in-frame clones and leaves some out. The DNA was the basis for D and trimming; V, J and clone size are from that table. This table has 150,000 to 200,000 clones, 80% to 85% appearing once. The CDR3 is 16 residues long. V was pared by 5 bases and J by 6 bases, with 10 bases of the junction left unmatched. The V gene's germline CDR1 is LNHNV and CDR2 YYDKDF (reference sequence).

Sequenced: PBMCs or T cells enriched from blood (not recorded which). The receptor was isolated from a woman aged 45-60 years who had recovered from COVID-19. This rearrangement joins TRBV15 to TRBJ2-2; 9 nucleotides line up with TRBD1. The CDR3 DNA is TGTGCCACCAGCGCATGGCATGACAGGGGGGCCGGGGAGCTGTTTTTT. Its protein product is CATSAWHDRGAGELFF.